What follows are 21 T cell receptor beta chains derived from one specimen sequenced in a study of cytomegalovirus exposure and HLA in healthy donors. PCR was performed using 60 Vbeta and 13 Jbeta primers. Sequencing used immunoSEQ multiplex PCR; TCRdb keeps in-frame clones, though not all of them. The profile shows around 98,000 clones, roughly four fifths of them singletons. Sequenced input: PBMCs. These receptors came from a human donor in good health.

The chain employs TRBV19 and TRBJ2-2, with 7 bases identical to TRBD2. The length of the CDR3 is 15 residues. V shed 4 bases and J 7 bases; nucleotides not matched to a gene: 9. From germline, CDR1 is LNHDA and CDR2 SQIVND (reference sequence). The CDR3 region is CASSTGGRRGGELFF. In DNA form, the CDR3 reads TGTGCCAGTAGTACGGGCGGGAGAAGGGGCGGGGAGCTGTTTTTT.

This chain links TRBV19 with TRBJ1-2; D is undetermined. CDR1 is LNHDA, CDR2 SQIVND, per germline (reference sequence). V was pared by 3 bases and J by 13 bases, with 15 bases between. The CDR3 consists of 12 residues. CDR3 region: CASSISGGLGTF. The DNA of the CDR3 is TGTGCCAGTAGTATTTCGGGTGGTCTAGGCACCTTC. The full variable domain, rest sourced from reference TRBV19 and TRBJ1-2, is DGGITQSPKYLFRKEGQNVTLSCEQNLNHDAMYWYRQDPGQGLRLIYYSQIVNDFQKGDIAEGYSVSREKKESFPLTVTSAQKNPTAFYLCASSISGGLGTFGSGTRLTVV.

This clone was seen only a few times. The J gene is TRBJ2-7, the V gene TRBV27, with 14 bases identical to TRBD2. The CDR3 has 17 amino acids. Germline loops: CDR1 MNHEY, CDR2 SMNVEV (reference sequence). J gave up 3 bases and V 6 bases, and 10 bases lay outside the gene matches. The CDR3 region is CASRRRAGTSGGYEQYF. CDR3 sequence (DNA): TGTGCCAGCAGGCGTAGAGCCGGGACTAGCGGGGGCTACGAGCAGTACTTC.

This chain connects TRBV29-1 to TRBJ2-3; D might be TRBD2 (5 bases). V was shortened by 7 bases and J by 2 bases, with 13 bases between the two germline ends. This CDR3 has 13 amino acids. Germline lookup yields CDR1 SQVTM and CDR2 ANQGSEA. CDR3 residues: CSGDTGFTDTQYF. The CDR3 coding sequence is TGCAGCGGAGACACGGGATTCACAGATACGCAGTATTTT.

This sequence joins TRBV27 and TRBJ2-1, with 9 bases identical to TRBD2. J lost 4 bases, V lost 6 bases, and 10 bases had no gene match. This CDR3 region has 16 residues. Germline V gene data show CDR1 as MNHEY and CDR2 as SMNVEV (reference sequence). The CDR3 region is CASSPPRAGGYNEQFF. CDR3 sequence (DNA): TGTGCCAGCAGCCCCCCAAGGGCGGGAGGGTACAATGAGCAGTTCTTC.

This clone was detected once. The gene calls are TRBV19 and TRBJ1-5; 11 bases agree with TRBD1. Germline trimming cut 8 bases from V and 2 bases from J; bases unmatched to any gene: 5. CDR1 is LNHDA, CDR2 SQIVND, per germline (reference sequence). The CDR3 covers 15 residues. DNA for the CDR3: TGTGCCAGTCAGGACAGGGGGCGAGGCAATCAGCCCCAGCATTTT. Amino acid sequence: CASQDRGRGNQPQHF.

The genes are TRBV15 and TRBJ1-1, with 9 bases fitting TRBD1. There are 16 residues in the CDR3. The J segment lost 0 bases and the V segment lost 3 bases, leaving 5 bases of the junction unmatched. CDR1 LNHNV and CDR2 YYDKDF come from the germline V gene (reference sequence). CDR3 residues: CATSRGTGKMNTEAFF. In DNA, the CDR3 is TGTGCCACCAGCAGGGGGACAGGGAAAATGAACACTGAAGCTTTCTTT. The full variable domain, in which reference TRBV15 and TRBJ1-1 provide the parts outside the CDR3, is DAMVIQNPRYQVTQFGKPVTLSCSQTLNHNVMYWYQQKSSQAPKLLFHYYDKDFNNEADTPDNFQSRRPNTSFCFLDIRSPGLGDTAMYLCATSRGTGKMNTEAFFGQGTRLTVV.

The chain couples TRBV5-1 to TRBJ2-3; D uncertain. Germline V gives CDR1 SGHRS, CDR2 YFSETQ. This CDR3 is 12 amino acids long. The V gene lost 5 bases and the J gene lost 2 bases, with 6 bases spanning the gap. The CDR3: CASSFNTDTQYF. DNA for the CDR3: TGCGCCAGCAGTTTTAACACAGATACGCAGTATTTT.

The chain recombines TRBV7-2 with TRBJ1-1; D gene uncertain. This CDR3 has 13 amino acids. Germline CDR1 reads SGHTA; CDR2 reads FQGNSA. V gave up 0 bases and J gave up 1 base, with 3 bases separating them. In DNA, the CDR3 is TGTGCCAGCAGCTTAGCCCGGAACACTGAAGCTTTCTTT. It encodes CASSLARNTEAFF.

This chain joins TRBV5-4 and TRBJ2-1; 7 bases line up with TRBD1. Germline V lookup: CDR1 SGHNT, CDR2 YYREEE (reference sequence). The CDR3 spans 15 residues. Trimming at V came to 3 bases and at J to 1 base, leaving 4 bases not matched to a gene. CDR3 sequence: CASSSDRASYNEQFF. The CDR3 DNA is TGTGCCAGCAGCTCAGACAGGGCGTCCTACAATGAGCAGTTCTTC.

This sequence joins TRBV10-2 and TRBJ1-1, with unresolved D. The CDR3 has 10 residues. Trimming pared 10 bases from V and 6 bases from J, leaving 9 bases between. Germline V gene sequence: CDR1 WSHSY, CDR2 SAAADI. The CDR3, as DNA: TGCGCCACCTTGGGAGCTGAAGCTTTCTTT. This codes for CATLGAEAFF.

A note on this clone: The junction and the germline gene differ at one end; a read error may be behind it. The sample contains more than one DNA sequence encoding this CDR3. The gene calls are TRBV7-9 and TRBJ2-3; TRBD2 matches 7 bases. This CDR3 comprises 14 residues. Germline V gene sequence: CDR1 SEHNR, CDR2 FQNEAQ (reference sequence). The CDR3 loop is CASSLAASTDTQYF. CDR3 bases: TGTGCCAGCAGCCTAGCGGCAAGCACAGATACGCAGTATTTT.

The chain has TRBV5-4 and TRBJ2-2; TRBD1 agrees at 7 bases. Germline lookup yields CDR1 SGHNT and CDR2 YYREEE (reference sequence). There are 15 residues in the CDR3. Trimming at V came to 4 bases and at J to 5 bases, leaving 8 bases not matched to a gene. The CDR3 sequence is CASSRRQGQTGELFF. DNA for the CDR3: TGTGCCAGCAGCAGACGACAGGGCCAAACCGGGGAGCTGTTTTTT.

In its sample, this clone was seen a few times. The rearrangement links TRBV5-6 to TRBJ2-4, with D possibly matching TRBD1 (5 bases). This CDR3 spans 16 amino acids. The germline V and J ends were trimmed by 0 bases and 0 bases, with 10 bases remaining between them. Per the germline V gene, CDR1 is SGHDT and CDR2 is YYEEEE. In DNA, the CDR3 is TGTGCCAGCAGCTTGGAGGGGAATCTAGCCAAAAACATTCAGTACTTC. Translation gives CASSLEGNLAKNIQYF.

This chain joins TRBV7-2 and TRBJ1-2; D gene unclear. This CDR3 spans 16 amino acids. The germline CDR1 and CDR2 sequences are SGHTA and FQGNSA. V gave up 2 bases and J gave up 1 base, with 14 bases separating them. The CDR3 spells CASSLRLREFNYGYTF. The CDR3 DNA reads TGTGCCAGCAGCTTACGACTCCGGGAGTTTAACTATGGCTACACCTTC.

This clone was seen only a few times. The CDR3 reads CASRLTSGGRSYEQYF. CDR3 DNA sequence: TGCGCCAGCAGATTGACTAGCGGGGGTCGGTCCTACGAGCAGTACTTC. J is TRBJ2-7 and V is TRBV4-1, with TRBD2 matching 12 bases. The V and J ends lost 6 bases and 1 base, in that order; junction bases with no gene match: 7. This CDR3 comprises 16 residues. The germline gives CDR1 MGHRA, CDR2 YSYEKL.

The chain uses TRBV13 and TRBJ1-2; 10 nucleotides line up with TRBD1. Losses at the gene ends were 5 bases for V and 8 bases for J; bases not matched to a gene: 5. Germline V lookup: CDR1 PRHDT, CDR2 FYEKMQ (reference sequence). CDR3 length equals 13 residues. In nucleotides, the CDR3 is TGTGCCAGCAGCCGACAGGGGGCAGGAGGCTACACCTTC. As protein: CASSRQGAGGYTF. The complete variable domain, with remaining parts taken from reference TRBV13 and TRBJ1-2, reads AAGVIQSPRHLIKEKRETATLKCYPIPRHDTVYWYQQGPGQDPQFLISFYEKMQSDKGSIPDRFSAQQFSDYHSELNMSSLELGDSALYFCASSRQGAGGYTFGSGTRLTVV.

As DNA, the CDR3 is TGTGCCAGCAGTGGGACAGGGGGCAGAAACACCATATATTTT. It codes for CASSGTGGRNTIYF. The chain couples TRBV6-1 to TRBJ1-3, with 11 positions matching TRBD1. The CDR3 is 14 amino acids. CDR1 is MNHNS, CDR2 SASEGT, per germline. J was trimmed by 5 bases and V by 4 bases; bases with no gene match: 1.

V usage is TRBV6-5 and J usage is TRBJ1-1; perhaps TRBD1 as D (5 bases). V gave up 0 bases and J gave up 4 bases, with 12 bases separating them. This CDR3 region has 15 residues. The V gene's germline CDR1 is MNHEY and CDR2 SVGAGI. The CDR3 coding sequence is TGTGCCAGCAGTTACTCCAGGGATCCCGGCACTGAAGCTTTCTTT. Translation: CASSYSRDPGTEAFF.

This rearrangement joins TRBV4-1 to TRBJ1-3; no clear D. V was trimmed by 0 bases and J by 0 bases, leaving 15 bases between them. The germline gives CDR1 MGHRA, CDR2 YSYEKL. This CDR3 region has 18 residues. The CDR3 DNA is TGCGCCAGCAGCCAAGACCTGGCCGACACTCTCTCTGGAAACACCATATATTTT. Protein sequence: CASSQDLADTLSGNTIYF.

The genes are TRBV27 and TRBJ2-7; TRBD2 might be the D (5 bases). Per the germline V gene, CDR1 is MNHEY and CDR2 is SMNVEV (reference sequence). This CDR3 spans 13 amino acids. V lost 8 bases, J lost 6 bases, and 17 bases lay in between. CDR3 bases: TGTGCCAGCCGAAACGGACTGGCAGGCGAGCAGTACTTC. It translates to CASRNGLAGEQYF.